This T cell receptor beta chain was sequenced in a study of blood T cells in healthy people across ages. A second PCR of roughly 7 to 11 cycles used a sample-barcoded 5' primer and a J-beta primer mix. TCRdb reprocessed the 5' RACE reads via MiXCR and lists one record per CDR3 protein. Found here are some 1.8 million distinct CDR3 sequences, about two fifths of them singletons; the top ten hold roughly 24%. Donors ranged from about 6 to 95 years old and were healthy Caucasians in Russia. It was approximately 10 milliliters of peripheral blood that were drawn from each donor. Each sample had at least 6 million PBMCs isolated. This clonotype has ten or more counts. Its cognate antigen is unknown. Study results and limitations: Per million T cells, the diversity of TCR beta decreased roughly linearly as age advanced.

This CDR3 spans 15 amino acids. Germline values: CDR1 LGHNA, CDR2 YNFKEQ. V was trimmed by 0 bases and J by 8 bases, leaving 14 bases between them. The genes are TRBV4-2 and TRBJ2-1; D is undetermined. Material: blood. This clonotype was sampled from a human donor in good health. The chain's CDR3 is CASSQEFGTHDEQFF. The CDR3 DNA follows: TGTGCCAGCAGCCAAGAGTTTGGCACCCACGATGAGCAGTTCTTC.